This entry lists 25 T cell receptor beta chains sequenced from one sample in a study of tumor and adjacent non-tumor tissue in lung cancer (dated 2018 in TCRdb). RNA was isolated from bulk unsorted tissue, and RNA quality was assessed with a NanoDrop ND-1000 and an Agilent 2100. For the normal lung samples, distant non-tumor tissue was collected more than 3 cm away from the tumor edge. Libraries were constructed by multiplex PCR. Data came from an Illumina HiSeq 2500. Following protocols modified from ARM-PCR, the researchers constructed TCRbeta libraries through three rounds of nested PCR with primers (Table S4). TCRdb redid the processing of the public reads, applying fastp at Q25 and MiXCR, and retained in-frame beta chains. Every entry covers one CDR3 protein and lists the most common genes and DNA from its rows. In this sample the table shows 75,000 to 95,000 distinct CDR3 sequences, around three quarters of which occur a single time. The ten most abundant clones make up roughly 22% of the sample.

What was sequenced was distant non-tumor lung tissue. Receptors were obtained from a woman between 50 and 59 years old with non-small cell lung cancer.

About this clonotype itself: An end of the junction does not agree with germline; a read error may underlie this. The chain uses TRBV11-2 and TRBJ2-1; D ambiguous. Germline V gene data show CDR1 as SGHAT and CDR2 as FQNNGV. The CDR3 extends over 16 amino acids. The CDR3 sequence is CASSFMQRPPHNGQFF. The CDR3 DNA is TGTGCAAGCAGCTTCATGCAGAGACCTCCCCACAATGGGCAGTTTTTC. Filled out from reference TRBV11-2 and TRBJ2-1, the complete variable domain reads EAGVAQSPRYKIIEKRQSVAFWCNPISGHATLYWYQQILGQGPKLLIQFQNNGVVDDSQLPKDRFSAERLKGVDSTLKIQPAKLEDSAVYLCASSFMQRPPHNGQFFGPGTRLTVL.

Details on this clonotype: Mismatch with germline at one junction end may stem from a read error. The CDR3 sequence: CDISGGRDWDTEAFF. The CDR3, as DNA: TGTGACATCAGTGGGGGAAGGGATTGGGACACTGAAGCTTTCTTT. The chain has TRBV10-3 and TRBJ1-1; possibly TRBD1 for D (5 bases). This CDR3 has 15 residues. From germline, CDR1 is ENHRY and CDR2 SYGVKD.

This clonotype was observed a single time. Compared with germline, one end of the junction differs, possibly owing to a read error. The rearrangement joins TRBV11-2 to TRBJ2-1, with 9 bases lining up with TRBD2. The CDR3 is 15 residues long. Germline assignment: CDR1 SGHAT and CDR2 FQNNGV. CDR3 residues: CASSLSSGKENEQFF. The CDR3 DNA follows: TGTGCCAGCAGCCTATCTAGCGGGAAGGAAAATGAGCAATTCTTC.

This clonotype was recorded once. This rearrangement joins TRBV19 to TRBJ2-7; D not resolved. V gave up 4 bases and J gave up 3 bases, with 13 bases separating them. The CDR3 spans 14 residues. The germline V gene has CDR1 LNHDA and CDR2 SQIVND (reference sequence). The CDR3 spells CASSTRQQIYEQYF. DNA for the CDR3: TGTGCCAGTAGTACTCGGCAGCAGATCTACGAGCAGTACTTC.

The V and J genes are TRBV6-5 and TRBJ2-3, with D unresolved. This CDR3 has 12 residues. The germline CDR1 and CDR2 sequences are MNHEY and SVGAGI. CDR3 in DNA: TGTATCAGCAGTTCCGACTCAGATACGCAGTATTTT. Protein product: CISSSDSDTQYF.

This clonotype was counted at least ten times. The chain combines TRBV12-3 or TRBV12-4 with TRBJ2-7; perhaps TRBD1 as D (5 bases). The length of the CDR3 is 12 residues. The germline V and J ends were trimmed by 6 bases and 1 base, with 7 bases remaining between them. This CDR3 reads CASSQGSYEQYF. The CDR3 DNA reads as TGTGCCAGCAGCCAGGGTTCCTACGAGCAGTACTTC.

The chain uses TRBV10-3 and TRBJ1-1, with D perhaps TRBD1 (5 bases). Germline CDR1 reads ENHRY; CDR2 reads SYGVKD. V lost 0 bases and J lost 4, with 12 bases in between. This CDR3 is 15 amino acids long. CDR3 nucleotides: TGTGCCATCAGTGAGTCGTCCAGGGTGATCACTGAAGCTTTCTTT. This translates into CAISESSRVITEAFF.

Of note for this clonotype: No conserved phenylalanine or tryptophan is present at the end of the CDR3, so a read error is the likely explanation. V and J are TRBV6-1 and TRBJ1-5; possibly TRBD2 for D (5 bases). The tail of the sequence fits TRBJ2-3 better, so the J call may be wrong. Germline CDR1 is MNHNS and CDR2 is SASEGT. This CDR3 has 16 amino acids. The CDR3 spells CASSYRDRASNQPQYY. The CDR3, as DNA: TGTGCCAGCAGTTACCGGGATAGGGCTAGCAATCAGCCCCAGTATTAT.

On this clonotype: At one of its ends the junction is not consistent with the germline gene, which may arise from a read error. J is TRBJ1-3 and V is TRBV29-1; 7 bases align to TRBD1. The length of the CDR3 is 16 residues. Germline CDR1 reads SQVTM; CDR2 reads ANQGSEA. For the CDR3, the DNA is TGCAGCGTTGAAAGCACAGGCAGGGACAGTGGAAATACCATATATTTC. It encodes CSVESTGRDSGNTIYF.

V usage is TRBV18 and J usage is TRBJ2-7, with 14 bases lining up with TRBD2. V gave up 4 bases and J gave up 6 bases; unmatched junction bases: 8. The germline V gene encodes CDR1 KGHSH and CDR2 LQKENI. There are 16 residues in the CDR3. The DNA for the CDR3 is TGTGCCAGCTCACTGGGACTAGCGGGAGTGAGAGGCGAGCAGTACTTC. Its translation is CASSLGLAGVRGEQYF.

With respect to this clonotype: Without the conserved terminal phenylalanine or tryptophan, this CDR3 likely stems from a read error. Because the CDR3's place on the DNA is in doubt, the DNA is left out and the CDR3 is given as listed by TCRdb. The rearrangement uses TRBV29-1 and TRBJ2-1; no check of the table's D call, TRBD1, against the DNA was made. Germline-derived CDR1 and CDR2 are SQVTM and ANQGSEA. The CDR3 adds up to 11 amino acids, both ends counted. The CDR3 is CSVEQGNEQCI.

Comments on this clonotype: An end of the junction does not agree with germline; a read error may underlie this. The chain is built from TRBV11-2 and TRBJ1-2; D not resolved. The CDR3 runs to 15 residues. Germline-derived CDR1 and CDR2 are SGHAT and FQNNGV. CDR3 loop: CASSLEEIGNYVYTF. In DNA, the CDR3 is TGTGCCAGCAGCTTAGAGGAAATTGGGAACTATGTCTACACCTTC.

In the case of this clonotype: This CDR3 fails to terminate in the conserved phenylalanine or tryptophan, so it likely reflects a read error. The limits of the CDR3 on the DNA are not certain, so only TCRdb's listed CDR3 is given. V gene TRBV29-1 combines with J gene TRBJ2-1. The CDR3 has 17 amino acids, counting both end residues. CDR1 and CDR2 from the germline V gene are SQVTM and ANQGSEA. The CDR3 region is CSVEDLEGWSSYNEQCS.

Here the CDR3 reads CGRAEKGQYF. CDR3 nucleotide sequence: TGTGGCAGAGCAGAAAAAGGGCAGTACTTC. The chain carries TRBV21-1 and TRBJ2-7. TRBV21-1 is a known pseudogene. This CDR3 is built from 10 residues.

This clonotype was detected many times. The chain uses TRBV20-1 and TRBJ2-7; D unresolved. This CDR3 has 12 amino acids. Germline loops: CDR1 DFQATT, CDR2 SNEGSKA (reference sequence). The ends were cut back, 4 bases at V and 0 bases at J, with 7 bases in the middle. Here the CDR3 DNA reads TGCAGTGCTATGAGAAACTCCTACGAGCAGTACTTC. It codes for CSAMRNSYEQYF.

This chain uses TRBV7-2 with TRBJ2-7; 13 bases align to TRBD2. The CDR3 is 19 amino acids. The ends lost 5 bases at V and 0 bases at J; junction bases unmatched: 13. CDR1 and CDR2 (germline): SGHTA, FQGNSA. CDR3 nucleotides: TGTGCCAGCAGCGTCCCATCGACTAGCGGGAGGTCAAACTCCTACGAGCAGTACTTC. Its protein product is CASSVPSTSGRSNSYEQYF.

Note on this clonotype: A read error may account for a junction end that differs from germline. V is TRBV6-5 and J is TRBJ2-2; D ambiguous. This CDR3 region has 16 residues. Germline V lookup: CDR1 MNHEY, CDR2 SVGAGI. The CDR3 DNA reads as TGTGCCAGCAGTCCCCATAGGACCGCGAATACCGTGGAGCCGTTTTTT. It is translated as CASSPHRTANTVEPFF.

The CDR3 loop reads CANTSRQKGSYEQYF. CDR3 nucleotide sequence: TGTGCCAACACTTCCCGACAGAAGGGGTCCTACGAGCAGTACTTC. The rearrangement joins TRBV12-3 or TRBV12-4 to TRBJ2-7; tentative D call: TRBD1 (5 bases). V lost 10 bases to trimming and J lost 1 base, with 20 bases between them. This CDR3 has 15 residues.

Comment on this clonotype: One end of the junction does not line up with germline, which may come from a read error. The genes are TRBV10-1 and TRBJ2-7; no clear D gene. This CDR3 has 16 residues. CDR1 is WNHNN and CDR2 is SYGVQD in the germline V gene (reference sequence). As DNA, the CDR3 is TGCGCCAGCGGTGAGTCAAGCCTCCCAGGTCCCTACAAGCAGTACTTC. The encoded protein is CASGESSLPGPYKQYF.

About this clonotype: This CDR3 fails to terminate in the conserved phenylalanine or tryptophan, so it likely reflects a read error. J is TRBJ1-5 and V is TRBV12-3 or TRBV12-4; D not certain. CDR3 size: 14 residues. For the CDR3, the DNA is TGTGCCATCAGTTTAGTGGATAGCAATCAGTCCCAGCATTTG. Amino acids: CAISLVDSNQSQHL.

On this clonotype itself: In this CDR3 the conserved last residue, phenylalanine or tryptophan, is missing, so a read error is likely. The chain joins TRBV6-6 to TRBJ2-3; possibly TRBD2 for D (5 bases). Germline lookup yields CDR1 MNHNY and CDR2 SVGAGI (reference sequence). This CDR3 is built from 9 residues. The DNA of the CDR3 is TGTACCAGCGGAGATATGCAGTATTCT. Its protein is CTSGDMQYS.

The rearrangement links TRBV11-2 to TRBJ2-2, with a possible D match to TRBD1 (5 bases). Germline values: CDR1 SGHAT, CDR2 FQNNGV. V lost 4 bases, J lost 2 bases, and 17 bases lay in between. The CDR3 is made up of 17 amino acids. The CDR3 protein is CASSWDVRGINTGELFF. In nucleotides, the CDR3 is TGTGCCAGCAGCTGGGATGTAAGGGGAATAAACACCGGGGAGCTGTTTTTT.

This clonotype showed up just a few times. This chain connects TRBV6-6 to TRBJ2-6; TRBD1 matches 8 bases. The V gene end was trimmed by 4 bases and the J gene end by 4 bases; junction bases not matched to a gene: 12. CDR3 size: 18 residues. Germline loops: CDR1 MNHNY, CDR2 SVGAGI (reference sequence). In DNA form, the CDR3 reads TGTGCCAGCAGTTGCGGGGACAGGCCAAGACCCGGGGCCAACGTCCTGACTTTC. This encodes CASSCGDRPRPGANVLTF.

This clonotype is labeled large. The chain is built from TRBV10-2 and TRBJ1-5; D uncertain. The CDR3 length is 14 residues. With 4 bases removed from V and 7 bases from J, the gap between germline ends came to 14 bases. Germline V gene sequence: CDR1 WSHSY, CDR2 SAAADI. The CDR3 protein is CASSGAGAQQPQHF. The CDR3 DNA reads as TGCGCCAGCAGTGGGGCTGGTGCGCAGCAGCCCCAGCATTTT.

A note on this clonotype: Its ends do not fully match the called genes, so a read error is possible. This chain joins TRBV5-5 and TRBJ2-7; D remains ambiguous. The CDR3 has 15 amino acids. Germline loops: CDR1 SGHKS, CDR2 YYEKEE (reference sequence). DNA of the CDR3: TGTGCCAGCAGCTTGGAGGGCACCATCACCTACGAGCACAACTTC. Encoded protein: CASSLEGTITYEHNF. Supplemented by reference TRBV5-5 and TRBJ2-7, the full variable domain reads DAGVTQSPTHLIKTRGQQVTLRCSPISGHKSVSWYQQVLGQGPQFIFQYYEKEERGRGNFPDRFSARQFPNYSSELNVNALLLGDSALYLCASSLEGTITYEHNFGPGTRLTVT.